The clone carrying this T cell receptor (beta chain) is a singleton in its sample. Its target is not known. Template switching created a universal primer site, and the cDNA included unique molecular identifiers. TCRdb ran MiXCR on the 5' RACE reads and lists one entry per CDR3 protein. The sample holds around 230,000 distinct CDR3 sequences, less than 9.5% seen once. This record comes from a study of identical twins. The CDR3 totals 13 residues. The V gene's germline CDR1 is DFQATT and CDR2 SNEGSKA (reference sequence). V dropped 3 bases and J dropped 3 bases, with 12 bases sitting between them. Broader study findings: Zero-insertion results could be subject to partial confounding by invariant MAIT and iNKT cells. Cord blood beta clonotypes that were abundant carried fewer insertions, and memory repertoires showed no such trend. Compared with models, monozygotic twins showed more out-of-frame TCR alpha sharing.

The chain links TRBV20-1 to TRBJ2-7; no firm D call. The receptor comes from a woman between 18 and 29 years old in good health. Sequencing input: memory (CD45RO+) T cells sorted from blood. CDR3 in DNA: TGCAGTGCTAGCTACACGGCGGACTACGAGCAGTACTTC. As protein: CSASYTADYEQYF.